This TCR beta chain originates from a study of T cell repertoires in cytomegalovirus infection. TCRdb reprocessed the reads with MiXCR, giving one entry per CDR3 protein. The sample yields 900,000 to 950,000 distinct CDR3 sequences, roughly 30% seen once. Concerning this clonotype itself: The target antigen is unknown.

Sample: cultured CD8+ T cells from PBMCs, taken from culture after CMV antigen stimulation. The receptor was isolated from a human donor in good health (CMV status not recorded). Some clones in this sample may be carry-over from other donors' samples.

The CDR3 spells CASSLGGSDEQYV. Written as DNA, the CDR3 is TGTGCCAGCAGCTTAGGAGGGTCCGACGAGCAGTACGTC. This rearrangement joins TRBV7-9 to TRBJ2-7; tentatively, D is TRBD2 (5 bases). Germline V gene sequence: CDR1 SEHNR, CDR2 FQNEAQ (reference sequence). The V gene lost 1 base and the J gene lost 5 bases, with 9 bases spanning the gap. The CDR3 contains 13 residues.